This TCR beta chain was sequenced during a study of blood T cell repertoires in COVID-19. Whole-study context: Spain, Italy and the United States supplied samples that represented acute and convalescent COVID-19. T cells, B-cell-depleted T cells, or PBMCs provided the cDNA or gDNA that served as material.

In the source study's methods: It was from reference gene primer amplification that nucleated cell counts were estimated. TCRdb's table, derived via immunoSEQ multiplex PCR, lists solely in-frame clones and lacks some. V and J calls plus clone size are reproduced from that table; the DNA served to infer D and trimming. Among around 8,800 clones listed, 80% to 90% were seen once. Deletions cut 2 bases from V and 7 bases from J, with 19 bases between. Germline V gives CDR1 SGHDT, CDR2 YYEEEE. The CDR3 is made up of 17 amino acids. This receptor was identified in a man between 60 and 70 years old with acute or convalescent COVID-19. The chain combines TRBV5-6 with TRBJ1-6; D not resolved. Sequencing was carried out using peripheral blood. DNA for the CDR3: TGTGCCAGCAGCTTCCTACGAGAGACCCCGGGGAATTCACCCCTCCACTTT. This encodes CASSFLRETPGNSPLHF.